This T cell receptor (beta chain) was identified during a study of blood T cell repertoires in COVID-19. Study-level information: Italy, Spain and the United States were the sources of the convalescent and acute COVID-19 samples.

Recruits, aged roughly 18 to 95 years, lived in approximately 26 US areas. Each participant's cohort was designated according to participant-reported clinical history. This clone was seen only once. Here immunoSEQ multiplex PCR was the method, and the copy in TCRdb shows in-frame clones only, minus some. The repertoire holds 200,000 to 250,000 clones, about 84% seen once, with approximately 2% in the top ten. Between the trimmed V and J ends, which lost 1 base and 1 base, there was a span of 7 bases. CDR3 length: 15 amino acids. Germline CDR1 reads SGHVS; CDR2 reads FNYEAQ. The chain is built from TRBV7-6 and TRBJ2-2; D is undetermined. The receptor was derived from a woman between 50 and 59 years old who had recovered from COVID-19. Sequenced sample: PBMCs or T cells enriched from blood (not recorded which). The CDR3 DNA reads as TGTGCCAGCAGCTTAGATCTAGGGAACACCGGGGAGCTGTTTTTT. Its translation: CASSLDLGNTGELFF.